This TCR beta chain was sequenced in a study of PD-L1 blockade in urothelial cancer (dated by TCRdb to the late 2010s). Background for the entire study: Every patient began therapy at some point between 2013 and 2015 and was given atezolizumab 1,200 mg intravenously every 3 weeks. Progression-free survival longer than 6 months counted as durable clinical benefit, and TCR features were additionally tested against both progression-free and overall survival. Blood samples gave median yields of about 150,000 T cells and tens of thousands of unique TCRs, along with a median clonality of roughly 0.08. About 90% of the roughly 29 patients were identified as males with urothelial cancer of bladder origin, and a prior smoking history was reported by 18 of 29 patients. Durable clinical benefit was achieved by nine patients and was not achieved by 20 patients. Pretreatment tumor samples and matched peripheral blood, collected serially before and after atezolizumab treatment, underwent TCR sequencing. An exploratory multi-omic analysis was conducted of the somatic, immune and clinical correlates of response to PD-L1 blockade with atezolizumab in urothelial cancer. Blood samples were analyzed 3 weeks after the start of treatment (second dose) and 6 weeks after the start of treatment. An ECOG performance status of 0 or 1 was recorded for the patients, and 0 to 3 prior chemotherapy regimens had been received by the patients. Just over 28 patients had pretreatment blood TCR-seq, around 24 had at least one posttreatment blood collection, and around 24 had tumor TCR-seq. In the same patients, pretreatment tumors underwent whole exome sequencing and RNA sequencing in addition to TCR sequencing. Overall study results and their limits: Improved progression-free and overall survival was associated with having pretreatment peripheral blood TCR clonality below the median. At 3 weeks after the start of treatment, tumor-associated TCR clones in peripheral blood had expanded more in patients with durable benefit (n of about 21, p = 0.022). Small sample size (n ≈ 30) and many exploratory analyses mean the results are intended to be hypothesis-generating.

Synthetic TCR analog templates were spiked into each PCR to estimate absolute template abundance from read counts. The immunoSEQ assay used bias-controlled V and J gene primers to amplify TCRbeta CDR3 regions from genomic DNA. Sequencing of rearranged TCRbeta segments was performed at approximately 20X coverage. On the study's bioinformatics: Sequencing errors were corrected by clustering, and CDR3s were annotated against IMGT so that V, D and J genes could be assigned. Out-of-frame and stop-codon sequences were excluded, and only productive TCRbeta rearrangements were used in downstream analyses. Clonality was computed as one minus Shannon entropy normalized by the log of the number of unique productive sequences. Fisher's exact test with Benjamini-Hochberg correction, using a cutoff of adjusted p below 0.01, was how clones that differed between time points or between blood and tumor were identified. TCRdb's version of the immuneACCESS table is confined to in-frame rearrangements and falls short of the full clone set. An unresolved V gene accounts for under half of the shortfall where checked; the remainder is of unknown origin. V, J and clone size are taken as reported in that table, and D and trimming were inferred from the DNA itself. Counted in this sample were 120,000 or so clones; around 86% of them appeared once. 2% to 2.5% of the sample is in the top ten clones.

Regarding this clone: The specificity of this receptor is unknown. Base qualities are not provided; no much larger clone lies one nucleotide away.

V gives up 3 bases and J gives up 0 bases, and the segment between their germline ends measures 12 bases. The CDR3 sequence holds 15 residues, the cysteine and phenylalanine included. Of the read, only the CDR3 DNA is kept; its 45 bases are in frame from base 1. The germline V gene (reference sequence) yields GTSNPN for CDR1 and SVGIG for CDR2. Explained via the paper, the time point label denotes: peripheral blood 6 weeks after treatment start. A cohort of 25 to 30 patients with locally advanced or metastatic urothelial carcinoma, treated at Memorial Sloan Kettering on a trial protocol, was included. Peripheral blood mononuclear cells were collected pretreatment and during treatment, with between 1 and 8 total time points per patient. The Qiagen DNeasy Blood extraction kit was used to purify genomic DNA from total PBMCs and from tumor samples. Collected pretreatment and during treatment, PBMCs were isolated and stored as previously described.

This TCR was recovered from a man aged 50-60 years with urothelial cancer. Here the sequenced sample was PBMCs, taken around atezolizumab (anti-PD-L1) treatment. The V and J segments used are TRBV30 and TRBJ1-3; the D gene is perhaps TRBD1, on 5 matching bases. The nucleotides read TGTGCCTGGAGATTACAAGGGGTCTCTGGAAACACCATATATTTT. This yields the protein CAWRLQGVSGNTIYF.